This T cell receptor beta chain was retrieved from a study of cytomegalovirus exposure and HLA in healthy donors. PCR amplification relied on 60 Vbeta primers (plus 13 Jbeta primers). Produced via immunoSEQ multiplex PCR; TCRdb's table is partial and in-frame only. The profile shows about 190,000 clones, 70% to 80% of them singletons. Trimming shortened V by 0 bases and J by 5 bases, and 15 bases separated the two germline ends. Germline lookup yields CDR1 SGHRS and CDR2 YFSETQ. The length of the CDR3 is 16 residues. The TCR comes from a woman aged 45-65 years in good health and CMV-seronegative. What was sequenced was PBMCs. V gene TRBV5-1 combines with J gene TRBJ2-4; D is possibly TRBD1 (6 bases). The DNA of the CDR3 is TGCGCCAGCAGCTTGGATACCGGGACATTCGAAAACATTCAGTACTTC. Protein sequence: CASSLDTGTFENIQYF.